This T cell receptor (beta chain) appears in the sequencing data of a study of blood T cell repertoires in COVID-19. As for the study in general: PBMCs, B-cell-depleted T cells, or T cells were the source of the cDNA or gDNA that made up the material.

Original handling: Quantification of nucleated cells was approximated via reference gene primer amplification. Some clones are missing from TCRdb's copy, which holds only in-frame ones; the method was immunoSEQ multiplex PCR. The V and J calls and the clone size are those of that table, but D and trimming were determined from the DNA. The data show around 300,000 clones, over 80% seen once. Germline loops: CDR1 SGHAT, CDR2 FQNNGV. The CDR3 is 13 amino acids. J was trimmed by 4 bases and V by 3 bases; bases with no gene match: 2. The gene calls are TRBV11-2 and TRBJ1-1; 7 bases fit TRBD1. The sequence was collected from a woman in her thirties or forties with acute or convalescent COVID-19. Sequenced material: peripheral blood. The CDR3 DNA sequence: TGTGCCAGCAGCTTCCGGACAGGCACTGAAGCTTTCTTT. Its translation is CASSFRTGTEAFF.